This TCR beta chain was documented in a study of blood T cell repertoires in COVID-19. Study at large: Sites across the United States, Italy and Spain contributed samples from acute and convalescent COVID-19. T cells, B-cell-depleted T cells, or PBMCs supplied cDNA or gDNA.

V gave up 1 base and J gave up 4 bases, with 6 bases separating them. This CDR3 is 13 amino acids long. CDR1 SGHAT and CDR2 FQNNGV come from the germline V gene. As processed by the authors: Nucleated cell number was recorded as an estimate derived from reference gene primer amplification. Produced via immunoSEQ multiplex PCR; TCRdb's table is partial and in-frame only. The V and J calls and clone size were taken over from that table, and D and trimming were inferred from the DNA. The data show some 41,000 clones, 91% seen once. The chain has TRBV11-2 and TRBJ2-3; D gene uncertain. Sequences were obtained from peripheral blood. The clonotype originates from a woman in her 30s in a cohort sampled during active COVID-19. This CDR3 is CASSLASADTQYF. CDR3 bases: TGTGCCAGCAGCTTAGCGTCAGCAGATACGCAGTATTTT. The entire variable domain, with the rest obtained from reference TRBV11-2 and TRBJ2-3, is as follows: EAGVAQSPRYKIIEKRQSVAFWCNPISGHATLYWYQQILGQGPKLLIQFQNNGVVDDSQLPKDRFSAERLKGVDSTLKIQPAKLEDSAVYLCASSLASADTQYFGPGTRLTVL.